The clone carrying this TCR beta chain appeared once. Source study methods: Quantification of nucleated cells was approximated via reference gene primer amplification. Clones were read by immunoSEQ multiplex PCR, and TCRdb kept only the in-frame ones, dropping some. V, J and clone size derive from that table, while D and trimming were established from the DNA sequence. The sample consists of just under 50,000 clones, roughly 82% of them appearing once. The data were obtained in a study of blood T cell repertoires in COVID-19. In the study overall: Acute and convalescent COVID-19 samples came from the United States, Italy and Spain. T cells, B-cell-depleted T cells, or PBMCs supplied cDNA or gDNA.

V lost 4 bases and J 1 base, leaving 7 bases between the germline ends. This CDR3 comprises 14 residues. Germline V CDR1 and CDR2: SGHTA, FQGTGA. Sequenced: peripheral blood. This chain connects TRBV7-3 to TRBJ2-2; a possible D gene is TRBD1 (6 bases). The TCR sequence derives from a human donor in a cohort sampled during active COVID-19. The CDR3 protein is CASSSGQNTGELFF. CDR3 nucleotides: TGTGCCAGCAGCTCGGGACAGAACACCGGGGAGCTGTTTTTT.